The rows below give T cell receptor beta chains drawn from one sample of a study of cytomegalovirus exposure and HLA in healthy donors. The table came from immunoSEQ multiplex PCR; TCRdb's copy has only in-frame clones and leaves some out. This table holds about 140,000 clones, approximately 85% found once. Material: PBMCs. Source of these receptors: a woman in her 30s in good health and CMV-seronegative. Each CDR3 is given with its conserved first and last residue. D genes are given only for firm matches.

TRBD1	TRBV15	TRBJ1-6	CATSTDDGQGTLDNSPLHF	TGTGCCACCAGCACCGATGATGGACAGGGTACGTTGGATAATTCACCCCTCCACTTT
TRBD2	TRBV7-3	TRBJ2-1	CASSFAGGRNEQFF	TGTGCCAGCAGCTTCGCGGGGGGCCGCAATGAGCAGTTCTTC
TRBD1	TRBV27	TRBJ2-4	CASRRTGYPRTKNIQYF	TGTGCCAGCAGGAGGACAGGTTACCCCAGGACCAAAAACATTCAGTACTTC
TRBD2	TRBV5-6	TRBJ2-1	CASSRSGGSHNEQFF	TGTGCCAGCAGCAGGAGCGGGGGGTCCCACAATGAGCAGTTCTTC
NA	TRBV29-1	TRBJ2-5	CSVQRGSGQETQYF	TGCAGCGTCCAAAGGGGATCAGGTCAAGAGACCCAGTACTTC
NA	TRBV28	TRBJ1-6	CASSFARWGLPFLALHF	TGTGCCAGCAGTTTCGCTCGGTGGGGACTACCCTTTCTTGCCCTCCACTTT
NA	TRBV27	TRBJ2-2	CASSFRQDGELFF	TGTGCCAGCAGTTTCCGACAGGACGGGGAGCTGTTTTTT
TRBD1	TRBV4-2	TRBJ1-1	CASSLRGLNTEAFF	TGTGCCAGCAGCCTCAGGGGGCTGAACACTGAAGCTTTCTTT
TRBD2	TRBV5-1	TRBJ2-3	CASSRFIGGAADTQYF	TGCGCCAGCAGCCGCTTTATCGGGGGGGCAGCAGATACGCAGTATTTT
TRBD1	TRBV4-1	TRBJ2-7	CASSLGQGLYEQYF	TGCGCCAGCAGCCTGGGACAGGGGCTTTACGAGCAGTACTTC
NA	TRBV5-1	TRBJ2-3	CASSWKAGATDTQYF	TGCGCCAGCAGCTGGAAAGCGGGTGCGACAGATACGCAGTATTTT
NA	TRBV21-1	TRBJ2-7	CASSDRMDRETSYEQYF	TGTGCCAGCAGCGATCGGATGGACAGGGAAACCTCCTACGAGCAGTACTTC
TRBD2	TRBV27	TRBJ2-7	CASSSTGGKKAYEQYF	TGTGCCAGCAGTTCGACGGGGGGGAAAAAAGCCTACGAGCAGTACTTC
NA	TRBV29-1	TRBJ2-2	CSVEVGSTGELFF	TGCAGCGTTGAAGTAGGGAGCACCGGGGAGCTGTTTTTT
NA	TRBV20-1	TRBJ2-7	CSARNSYEQYF	TGCAGTGCTAGAAATAGCTACGAGCAGTACTTC
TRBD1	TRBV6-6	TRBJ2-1	CASRHYWDSSYNEQFF	TGTGCCAGCAGGCATTACTGGGACAGCTCCTACAATGAGCAGTTCTTC
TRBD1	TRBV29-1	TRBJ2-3	CSAYRGTGGPDTQYF	TGCAGCGCATACCGGGGGACAGGGGGTCCAGATACGCAGTATTTT